The 12 T cell receptor beta chains given below trace back to one sample, sequenced in a study of response to subunit inactivated influenza vaccine. Each CDR3 protein gets one entry after TCRdb re-called the RT-PCR reads with MiXCR. The sample lists about 780,000 distinct CDR3 sequences; under 20% were seen once. Specimen: PBMCs from blood, collected more than 4 days after vaccination. The receptors stem from a man aged 50-60 years who received an inactivated influenza vaccine.

A few counts support this clonotype. The chain combines TRBV25-1 with TRBJ2-7, with D unresolved. Trimming pared 0 bases from V and 5 bases from J, leaving 14 bases between. Germline CDR1 MGHDK, CDR2 SYGVNS. The CDR3 has 15 residues. CDR3 nucleotide sequence: TGTGCCAGCAGTGAATACCCCGGTGTTAAGAACGAGCAGTACTTC. Protein sequence: CASSEYPGVKNEQYF.

This chain joins TRBV5-1 and TRBJ2-3; no firm D call. The CDR3 has 13 residues. Germline values: CDR1 SGHRS, CDR2 YFSETQ. V lost 1 base, J lost 6 bases, and 9 bases lay in between. For the CDR3, the DNA is TGCGCCAGCAGCTTGTATGTAGAGGATACGCAGTATTTT. It translates to CASSLYVEDTQYF. Full variable domain (remainder filled in from reference TRBV5-1 and TRBJ2-3): KAGVTQTPRYLIKTRGQQVTLSCSPISGHRSVSWYQQTPGQGLQFLFEYFSETQRNKGNFPGRFSGRQFSNSRSEMNVSTLELGDSALYLCASSLYVEDTQYFGPGTRLTVL.

This clonotype was detected only a few times. The rearrangement uses TRBV5-5 and TRBJ1-2, with a weak D call TRBD1 (5 bases). Trimming took off 4 bases at V and 6 bases at J, with 19 bases between the two ends. Germline CDR1 is SGHKS and CDR2 is YYEKEE (reference sequence). The CDR3 is made up of 15 amino acids. CDR3 sequence (DNA): TGTGCCAGCAGCCCACCCAGCTCAGGGACGCATGGCTACACCTTC. Translation: CASSPPSSGTHGYTF.

This clonotype has only a few counts. The chain couples TRBV7-2 to TRBJ1-1; D not certain. The CDR3 runs to 12 residues. CDR1 and CDR2 (germline): SGHTA, FQGNSA. With 2 bases removed from V and 9 bases from J, the gap between germline ends came to 10 bases. As DNA, the CDR3 is TGTGCCAGCAGCTTAAGTGGCCCGCAAGCTTTCTTT. Residues: CASSLSGPQAFF.

The chain is built from TRBV5-5 and TRBJ1-1, with a weak D call TRBD1 (5 bases). V was clipped by 0 bases and J by 5 bases, with 17 bases between them. Germline lookup yields CDR1 SGHKS and CDR2 YYEKEE (reference sequence). The CDR3 totals 16 residues. The CDR3 is CASSLALKRGGTEAFF. Here the CDR3 DNA reads TGTGCCAGCAGCTTGGCCTTAAAAAGGGGAGGGACTGAAGCTTTCTTT.

This sequence joins TRBV5-1 and TRBJ2-1, with 8 bases identical to TRBD2. This CDR3 is 14 amino acids long. Germline trimming cut 3 bases from V and 9 bases from J; bases unmatched to any gene: 8. Germline V lookup: CDR1 SGHRS, CDR2 YFSETQ. CDR3 nucleotides: TGCGCCAGCAGCTCTTTTAGCGGGGTAGGTGAGCAGTTCTTC. Translating gives CASSSFSGVGEQFF.

The rearrangement joins TRBV6-6 to TRBJ1-2; D unclear. Trimming cost V 6 bases and J 4 bases, with 12 bases left between them. The CDR3 contains 13 residues. Looked up from germline, CDR1 is MNHNY and CDR2 is SVGAGI (reference sequence). CDR3 coding DNA: TGTGCCAGCAGCCCCGTAGACTTCTATGGCTACACCTTC. Protein: CASSPVDFYGYTF.

The chain is built from TRBV20-1 and TRBJ2-7; possibly TRBD1 for D (5 bases). Germline-derived CDR1 and CDR2 are DFQATT and SNEGSKA (reference sequence). The CDR3 has 15 amino acids. The ends were cut back, 0 bases at V and 2 bases at J, with 14 bases in the middle. CDR3: CSARDYVGLAYEQYF. The CDR3 DNA sequence: TGCAGTGCTAGAGATTATGTGGGGCTAGCCTACGAGCAGTACTTC.

This clonotype turned up a few times. The chain employs TRBV4-2 and TRBJ2-1; D may be TRBD1 (6 bases). Germline CDR1 reads LGHNA; CDR2 reads YNFKEQ. Trimming stripped 0 bases from V and 2 bases from J, with 14 bases between. CDR3 length equals 17 residues. The chain's CDR3 is CASSQDPGAMTYNEQFF. The CDR3 DNA reads TGTGCCAGCAGCCAAGATCCAGGGGCCATGACCTACAATGAGCAGTTCTTC.

This clonotype was recorded a few times. CDR3 sequence (DNA): TGTGCCAGCAGCGCCGGGACTAGCGGGACGAAGTTCTTC. Its protein product is CASSAGTSGTKFF. The chain recombines TRBV7-2 with TRBJ2-1; TRBD2 agrees at 13 bases. The CDR3 covers 13 residues. Germline CDR1 SGHTA, CDR2 FQGNSA. V trimming: 5 bases; J trimming: 14 bases; junction bases outside the gene matches: 6.

This clonotype was seen a handful of times. The genes are TRBV7-3 and TRBJ2-3; no clear D. Germline CDR1 SGHTA, CDR2 FQGTGA. The CDR3 consists of 13 residues. The V end lost 2 bases, the J end lost 9 bases, and 12 bases lay between the germline ends. The CDR3 DNA sequence: TGTGCCAGCAGCTTAGTCTTTGACCAGACGCAGTATTTT. It encodes CASSLVFDQTQYF.

This clonotype was recorded at least ten times. V gene TRBV10-3 combines with J gene TRBJ2-1, with 9 bases lining up with TRBD1. Trimming cost V 6 bases and J 8 bases; bases outside gene matches: 5. The CDR3 totals 13 residues. The germline V gene encodes CDR1 ENHRY and CDR2 SYGVKD. The CDR3 here is CAIRGTGKDEQFF. CDR3 nucleotide sequence: TGTGCCATCAGGGGGACAGGGAAGGATGAGCAGTTCTTC.